This T cell receptor beta chain originates from a study of CD8+ T cells in alopecia areata. The authors extracted RNA and reverse transcribed it into cDNA as the sequencing template. Some clones are missing from TCRdb's copy, which holds only in-frame ones; the method was immunoSEQ multiplex PCR. Counted here are under 250,000 clones, more than 45% occurring once; the ten biggest clones make up roughly 0.47%. Germline CDR1 and CDR2: SGHRS and YFSETQ. With 1 base clipped from V and 8 bases from J, the junction kept 6 bases outside the gene matches. The CDR3 runs to 14 residues. The clonotype originates from a human donor with alopecia areata. The chain uses TRBV5-1 and TRBJ2-1; 7 bases are a match to TRBD2. Specimen: CD4+ T cells sorted from blood, collected at week 0. This CDR3 is CASSLRGVDYEQFF. CDR3 nucleotides: TGCGCCAGCAGCTTGCGGGGGGTTGACTATGAGCAGTTCTTC.